This T cell receptor beta chain was recovered during a study of blood T cell repertoires in COVID-19. Study-wide background: Collection of acute and convalescent COVID-19 samples took place in the United States, Italy and Spain. Sources were T cells, B-cell-depleted T cells, or PBMCs; the material itself was cDNA or gDNA.

The CDR3 runs 16 residues. Germline values: CDR1 LGHDT, CDR2 YNNKEL (reference sequence). Losses at the gene ends were 0 bases for V and 6 bases for J; bases not matched to a gene: 8. Original methodology: By means of reference gene primer amplification, nucleated cell counts were estimated. Sequencing was performed with immunoSEQ multiplex PCR; in TCRdb, only in-frame clones are kept and a portion is missing. V, J and clone size were drawn from that table, and D and trimming were deduced from the DNA. The profile shows more than 55,000 clones, roughly 80% of them singletons. This receptor was obtained from a woman older than 75 with acute or convalescent COVID-19. The V call is TRBV3-1 (or the pseudogene TRBV3-2), the J call TRBJ2-7, with 10 bases matching TRBD1. The material sequenced was peripheral blood. The CDR3 DNA sequence: TGTGCCAGCAGCCAAGATTTCCCGGGACAGGGGCGCGAGCAGTACTTC. Translated: CASSQDFPGQGREQYF.